The rows below give T cell receptor beta chains drawn from one sample of a study of shared clonotypes between healthy human individuals. The protocol was immunoSEQ multiplex PCR, while the TCRdb copy is restricted to in-frame clones and leaves out a portion. Of roughly 2.5 million clones in the sample, more than 90% were seen once. The sample was naive CD4+ T cells sorted from blood. These receptors all come from a man in his late teens or twenties in good health. CDR3s include the opening cysteine and the closing phenylalanine or tryptophan. Each record gives: J gene, D gene, clone size, V gene, CDR3 DNA, CDR3 protein. A D gene is named only where the DNA matches it firmly. For some rows the clone size is stated as once, few or many, or as a class when expanded; others skip it.

>TRBJ1-6|.|.|TRBV12-5
TGTGCTAGTGGTTTGCCAAGCCGACACCCGAGAGATAATTCACCCCTCCACTTT
CASGLPSRHPRDNSPLHF
>TRBJ2-5|.|.|TRBV6-1
TGTGCCAGCAAACACTTAGAGACCCAGTACTTC
CASKHLETQYF
>TRBJ2-1|TRBD1|.|TRBV7-9
TGTGCCAGCAGCTCTACAGGGGGCGCGGGGGATGAGCAGTTCTTC
CASSSTGGAGDEQFF
>TRBJ1-2|TRBD1|.|TRBV28
TGTGCCAGCAGTTTGCCAGGGCAGGGGGCTGGGGCCTATGGCTACACCTTC
CASSLPGQGAGAYGYTF
>TRBJ1-2|TRBD1|.|TRBV6-1
TGTGCCAGCATTATAGACAGGGTCCGTGGCTACACCTTC
CASIIDRVRGYTF
>TRBJ2-3|TRBD2|.|TRBV2
TGTGCCAGCAGTGAGTCGGCTAGCGGGGGGGCAGATACGCAGTATTTT
CASSESASGGADTQYF
>TRBJ2-1|.|.|TRBV5-6
TGTGCCAGCCTTAGACGGTACTACAATGAGCAGTTCTTC
CASLRRYYNEQFF
>TRBJ2-6|TRBD1|.|TRBV6-6
TGTGCCAGCAGTTTGACAGGGGCTGGGGCCAACGTCCTGACTTTC
CASSLTGAGANVLTF
>TRBJ1-4|.|once|TRBV5-1
TGCGCCAGCAGCCGCGACTTGGGGGGATCTAATGAAAAACTGTTTTTT
CASSRDLGGSNEKLFF
>TRBJ2-7|TRBD2|.|TRBV6-6
TGTGCCAGCAGGGGGCGGGAGGGAGTCAACGAGCAGTACTTC
CASRGREGVNEQYF
>TRBJ1-6|.|.|TRBV15
TGTGCCACCAGCAGAGGGGGGGGCCGGGACACGAATAATTCACCCCTCCACTTT
CATSRGGGRDTNNSPLHF
>TRBJ2-5|TRBD2|.|TRBV7-2
TGTGCCAGCAGCTTAGCGGGGAGGACTAGCGGGGACCGGAAGACCCAGTACTTC
CASSLAGRTSGDRKTQYF
>TRBJ2-7|.|.|TRBV6-1
TGTGCCAGCAGTGTAACCGGGACGGACTCCTACGAGCAGTACTTC
CASSVTGTDSYEQYF
>TRBJ2-1|.|.|TRBV7-2
TGTGCCAGCAGCAGAGATCGGACAGTGACTAATGAGCAGTTCTTC
CASSRDRTVTNEQFF
>TRBJ2-7|TRBD2|.|TRBV5-1
TGCGCCAGCAGCTTGGTGACTAGCGGCTACGAGCAGTACTTC
CASSLVTSGYEQYF
>TRBJ2-1|TRBD2|.|TRBV2
TGTGCCAGCCGACTAGCGGGAGATTCCAATGAGCAGTTCTTC
CASRLAGDSNEQFF
>TRBJ2-7|TRBD1|.|TRBV15
TGTGCCACCAGCAGAGATCGGGCAGGGGGCGAGCAGTACTTC
CATSRDRAGGEQYF
>TRBJ1-2|TRBD1|few|TRBV28
TGTGCCAGCACCGTTGACAGGGGCGGAGGTGGCTACACCTTC
CASTVDRGGGGYTF
>TRBJ1-2|.|.|TRBV30
TGTGCCTGGAGGACGTGGGTTGGCTACACCTTC
CAWRTWVGYTF
>TRBJ2-1|.|once|TRBV30
TGTGCCTGGAGTTCCAGTAGCTCCTACAATGAGCAGTTCTTC
CAWSSSSSYNEQFF
>TRBJ2-1|TRBD2|.|TRBV14
TGTGCCAGCATCCGACAGGTCACTTCGACTAGCGTGAAGGAGCAGTTCTTC
CASIRQVTSTSVKEQFF
>TRBJ1-5|.|.|TRBV5-6
TGTGCCAGCAGCTTGGTGGGCAGGGTGGATCAGCCCCAGCATTTT
CASSLVGRVDQPQHF
>TRBJ1-2|.|.|TRBV7-2
TGTGCCAGCAGCTTACACCCCGGGGGTATCAACTATGGCTACACCTTC
CASSLHPGGINYGYTF
>TRBJ2-5|.|.|TRBV10-3
TGTGCCATCTCCGGGACCGCGCAAGAGACCCAGTACTTC
CAISGTAQETQYF
>TRBJ2-6|.|.|TRBV6-5
TGTGCCAGCAGCCATCTCTCTGGGGCCAACGTCCTGACTTTC
CASSHLSGANVLTF
>TRBJ2-2|TRBD2|.|TRBV30
TGTGCCTGGAGTGTAGACCCAGCGGGAGCGGCCGGGGAGCTGTTTTTT
CAWSVDPAGAAGELFF
>TRBJ2-5|.|.|TRBV6-5
TGTGCCAGCAGTTACCATCGGACACGGGATCCCCAGTACTTC
CASSYHRTRDPQYF
>TRBJ2-2|.|.|TRBV11-2
TGTGCCAGCAGCATGGGACACGTCGGGGAGCTGTTTTTT
CASSMGHVGELFF
>TRBJ1-2|.|once|TRBV2
TGTGCCAGCAGTTGGGACACTCCCTATGGCTACACCTTC
CASSWDTPYGYTF
>TRBJ1-6|TRBD1|.|TRBV29-1
TGCAGCGCCGGAGACAGGGAGGGCTTACCCCTCCACTTT
CSAGDREGLPLHF
>TRBJ2-3|TRBD2|.|TRBV9
TGTGCCAGCAGCGTAGTTTGGGGGGGAGCAGATACGCAGTATTTT
CASSVVWGGADTQYF
>TRBJ2-7|.|.|TRBV7-2
TGTGCCAGCAGCTTAGCTCCAGAGAGGAAGTACTTC
CASSLAPERKYF
>TRBJ2-1|TRBD2|.|TRBV5-1
TGCGCCAGCAGCCAGCGACTAGCGGGGGGGCCCTACAATGAGCAGTTCTTC
CASSQRLAGGPYNEQFF
>TRBJ1-3|TRBD1|.|TRBV27
TGTGCCAGCAGGACGGACAGGGGAACGAACACCATATATTTT
CASRTDRGTNTIYF
>TRBJ1-2|.|.|TRBV10-3
TGTGCCCTCGTCGATGACAGGTGGAGGAATGGCTACACCTTC
CALVDDRWRNGYTF
>TRBJ1-2|.|.|TRBV4-3
TGCGCCAGCAGCCAAGATCTAGGGACGGCCTATGGCTACACCTTC
CASSQDLGTAYGYTF
>TRBJ2-7|TRBD2|.|TRBV7-2
TGTGCCAGCAGCCTACCCCTAGCGGGGAGGAGCTCCTACGAGCAGTACTTC
CASSLPLAGRSSYEQYF
>TRBJ2-7|.|.|TRBV18
TGTGCCAGCTCACTACCGTTCGGCGAGCAGTACTTC
CASSLPFGEQYF